Below are 13 T cell receptor beta chains sequenced from a single sample in a study of T cell responses to AZD1222 COVID-19 vaccine. Repertoires were generated with immunoSEQ multiplex PCR, while TCRdb's copy carries only in-frame clones and drops some. The table includes about 270,000 clones, 85% to 95% detected once. Here the sequenced sample was peripheral blood, taken 28 days after the second AZD1222 dose. The receptors stem from an adult who received the AZD1222 COVID-19 vaccine.

The V call is TRBV19, the J call TRBJ1-1; D remains ambiguous. This CDR3 has 14 amino acids. Germline V gene lookup returns CDR1 LNHDA and CDR2 SQIVND (reference sequence). Trimming removed 2 bases from V and 5 bases from J, with 12 bases in between. The CDR3 sequence: CASSILDSRTEAFF. For the CDR3, the DNA is TGTGCCAGTAGTATACTCGACTCGAGAACTGAAGCTTTCTTT. The full variable domain, its missing parts supplied by reference TRBV19 and TRBJ1-1, is DGGITQSPKYLFRKEGQNVTLSCEQNLNHDAMYWYRQDPGQGLRLIYYSQIVNDFQKGDIAEGYSVSREKKESFPLTVTSAQKNPTAFYLCASSILDSRTEAFFGQGTRLTVV.

This clone was recorded only once. This chain uses TRBV11-3 with TRBJ1-6; 8 nucleotides match TRBD1. V shed 3 bases and J 7 bases; nucleotides not matched to a gene: 5. The germline CDR1 and CDR2 sequences are SGHNT and YENEEA. CDR3 size: 15 residues. Here the CDR3 DNA reads TGTGCCAGCAGCTTGCGGACAGGGAGAAATTCACCCCTCCACTTT. It codes for CASSLRTGRNSPLHF.

The rearrangement joins TRBV3-1 (or the pseudogene TRBV3-2) to TRBJ1-1; D gene uncertain. CDR3 size: 13 residues. Germline loops: CDR1 LGHDT, CDR2 YNNKEL (reference sequence). Trimming took 3 bases from V and 1 from J, leaving 6 bases between them. The CDR3: CASSQLQNTEAFF. CDR3 coding DNA: TGTGCCAGCAGCCAGCTCCAGAACACTGAAGCTTTCTTT.

The V and J genes are TRBV25-1 and TRBJ2-1; D call uncertain. The CDR3 is made up of 16 amino acids. Germline loops: CDR1 MGHDK, CDR2 SYGVNS. Deletions cut 1 base from V and 1 base from J, with 11 bases between. CDR3 nucleotides: TGTGCCAGCAGTGAATGGAGCTCCTCGTCCTACAATGAGCAGTTCTTC. The encoded protein is CASSEWSSSSYNEQFF.

The chain links TRBV7-2 to TRBJ2-6; D gene uncertain. This CDR3 has 17 residues. Trimming stripped 5 bases from V and 1 base from J, with 15 bases between. The V gene's germline CDR1 is SGHTA and CDR2 FQGNSA. CDR3 sequence: CASSTRVILSGANVLTF. The CDR3 DNA follows: TGTGCCAGCAGCACGAGAGTCATTTTATCTGGGGCCAACGTCCTGACTTTC.

This chain uses TRBV28 with TRBJ1-6; TRBD1 might be the D (6 bases). The CDR3 covers 14 residues. From germline, CDR1 is MDHEN and CDR2 SYDVKM. Trimming removed 6 bases from V and 10 bases from J, with 16 bases in between. The CDR3: CASRRRTGNSPLHF. CDR3 DNA: TGTGCCAGCAGGCGTCGAACAGGGAACTCACCCCTCCACTTT.

The chain is built from TRBV19 and TRBJ2-2, with D perhaps assigned TRBD1 or TRBD2 (5 bases each). V lost 5 bases and J 1 base, leaving 11 bases between the germline ends. Germline-derived CDR1 and CDR2 are LNHDA and SQIVND (reference sequence). The CDR3 sequence is 15 residues long. The CDR3 loop reads CASSPGTGNTGELFF. CDR3 nucleotide sequence: TGTGCCAGTAGTCCCGGGACCGGGAACACCGGGGAGCTGTTTTTT.

The rearrangement joins TRBV5-1 to TRBJ2-7; 7 nucleotides line up with TRBD2. V lost 1 base to trimming and J lost 1 base; unmatched junction nucleotides: 2. Germline V CDR1 and CDR2: SGHRS, YFSETQ. CDR3 length: 14 amino acids. The CDR3 region is CASSLRTRSYEQYF. CDR3 DNA: TGCGCCAGCAGCTTGCGGACTAGGTCCTACGAGCAGTACTTC.

The rearrangement links TRBV5-4 to TRBJ2-5, with TRBD1 matching over 9 bases. The V gene end was trimmed by 2 bases and the J gene end by 4 bases; junction bases not matched to a gene: 6. Germline CDR1 reads SGHNT; CDR2 reads YYREEE (reference sequence). The CDR3 consists of 15 residues. The CDR3 protein is CASSLKQGARETQYF. The DNA for the CDR3 is TGTGCCAGCAGCTTAAAACAGGGGGCTAGAGAGACCCAGTACTTC.

J is TRBJ1-6 and V is TRBV19; tentatively, D is TRBD1 (5 bases). The CDR3 runs to 12 residues. CDR1 is LNHDA, CDR2 SQIVND, per germline (reference sequence). V was trimmed by 3 bases and J by 10 bases, leaving 7 bases between them. CDR3 nucleotides: TGTGCCAGTAGTATTCAGGGATCACCCCTCCACTTT. It specifies CASSIQGSPLHF.

Only a few counts were recorded for this clone. The CDR3 protein is CASSLYDSYGYTF. CDR3 coding DNA: TGTGCCAGCAGCTTGTACGATAGCTATGGCTACACCTTC. The chain links TRBV5-4 to TRBJ1-2; no reliable D call. Trimming took 1 base from V and 4 from J, leaving 8 bases between them. Germline lookup yields CDR1 SGHNT and CDR2 YYREEE (reference sequence). The CDR3 consists of 13 residues.

This rearrangement joins TRBV12-5 to TRBJ2-2; D call uncertain. This CDR3 comprises 13 residues. The V end was cut by 1 base, the J end by 8 bases, with 8 bases between. Germline CDR1 and CDR2: LGHNT and FRNRAP. CDR3 residues: CASGLGSSGELFF. The CDR3 DNA sequence: TGTGCTAGTGGTTTGGGCAGCTCGGGGGAGCTGTTTTTT.

The chain couples TRBV28 to TRBJ1-2; D not certain. Germline CDR1 and CDR2: MDHEN and SYDVKM. Trimming shortened V by 3 bases and J by 5 bases, and 16 bases separated the two germline ends. The CDR3 runs 15 residues. CDR3 DNA sequence: TGTGCCAGCAGTTTTCGTCTGGTGGGCCTGTATGGCTACACCTTC. This sequence encodes CASSFRLVGLYGYTF.